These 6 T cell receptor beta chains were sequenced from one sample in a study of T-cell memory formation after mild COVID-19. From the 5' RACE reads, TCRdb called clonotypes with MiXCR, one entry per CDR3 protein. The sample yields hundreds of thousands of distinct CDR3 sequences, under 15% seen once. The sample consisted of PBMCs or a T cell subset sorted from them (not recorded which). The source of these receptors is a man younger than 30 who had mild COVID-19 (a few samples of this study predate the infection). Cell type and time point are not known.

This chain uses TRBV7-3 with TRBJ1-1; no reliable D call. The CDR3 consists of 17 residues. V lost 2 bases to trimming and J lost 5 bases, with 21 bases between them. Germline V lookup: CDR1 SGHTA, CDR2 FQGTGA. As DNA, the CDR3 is TGTGCCAGCAGCTTAGGGGTGTCAGGTCCTGGAGGGACTGAAGCTTTCTTT. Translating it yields CASSLGVSGPGGTEAFF.

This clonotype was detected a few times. Written as DNA, the CDR3 is TGTGCCAGCAGCTTCGGCAGAGAACCAAAACTGTTTTTT. It specifies CASSFGREPKLFF. The rearrangement links TRBV7-2 to TRBJ1-4; D not resolved. Germline V CDR1 and CDR2: SGHTA, FQGNSA. The CDR3 length is 13 residues. V shed 3 bases and J shed 10 bases, with 12 bases lying between them.

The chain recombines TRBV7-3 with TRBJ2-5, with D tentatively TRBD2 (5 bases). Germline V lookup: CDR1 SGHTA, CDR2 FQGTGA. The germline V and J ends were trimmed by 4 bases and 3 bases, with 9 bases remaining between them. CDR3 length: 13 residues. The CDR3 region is CASSSRTEETQYF. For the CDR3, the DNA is TGTGCCAGCAGCTCCCGGACTGAAGAGACCCAGTACTTC.

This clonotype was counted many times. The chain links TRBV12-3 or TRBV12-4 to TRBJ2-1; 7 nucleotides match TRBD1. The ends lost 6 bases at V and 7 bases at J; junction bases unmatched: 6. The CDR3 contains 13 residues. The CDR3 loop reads CASSLQQGNEQFF. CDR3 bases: TGTGCCAGCAGCCTACAACAGGGGAATGAGCAGTTCTTC.

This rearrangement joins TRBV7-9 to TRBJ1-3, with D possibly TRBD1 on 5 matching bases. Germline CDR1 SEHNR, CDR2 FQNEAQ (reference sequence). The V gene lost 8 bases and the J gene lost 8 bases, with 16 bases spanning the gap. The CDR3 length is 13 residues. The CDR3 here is CASELLRGDTIYF. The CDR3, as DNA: TGTGCCAGCGAATTATTGAGGGGAGACACCATATATTTT.

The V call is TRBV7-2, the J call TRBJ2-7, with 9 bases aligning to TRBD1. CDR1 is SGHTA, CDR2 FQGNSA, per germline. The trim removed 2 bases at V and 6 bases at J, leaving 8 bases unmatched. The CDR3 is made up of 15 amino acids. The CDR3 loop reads CASSLSGTGIVEQYF. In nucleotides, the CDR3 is TGTGCCAGCAGCTTATCCGGGACAGGGATCGTCGAGCAGTACTTC.